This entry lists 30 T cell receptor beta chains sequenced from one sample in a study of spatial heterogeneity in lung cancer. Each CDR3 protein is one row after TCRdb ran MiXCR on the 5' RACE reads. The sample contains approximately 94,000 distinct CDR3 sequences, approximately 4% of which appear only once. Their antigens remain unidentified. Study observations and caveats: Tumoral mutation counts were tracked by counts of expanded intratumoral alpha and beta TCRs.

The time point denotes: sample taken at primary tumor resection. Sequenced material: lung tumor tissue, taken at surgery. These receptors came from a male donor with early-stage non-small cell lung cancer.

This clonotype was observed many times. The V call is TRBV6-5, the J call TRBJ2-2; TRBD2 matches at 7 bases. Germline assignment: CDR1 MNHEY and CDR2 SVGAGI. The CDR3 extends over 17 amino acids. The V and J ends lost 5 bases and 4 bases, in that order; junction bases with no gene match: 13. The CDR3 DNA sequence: TGTGCCAGCAGTCTCCAGCAAGCGGGATGGGGCACCGGGGAGCTGTTTTTT. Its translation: CASSLQQAGWGTGELFF.

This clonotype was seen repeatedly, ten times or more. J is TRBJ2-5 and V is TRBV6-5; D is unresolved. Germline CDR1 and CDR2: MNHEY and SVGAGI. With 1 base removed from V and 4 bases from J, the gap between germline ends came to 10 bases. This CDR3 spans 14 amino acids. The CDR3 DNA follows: TGTGCCAGCAGTTACTTAAAGGGCCTAGAGACCCAGTACTTC. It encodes CASSYLKGLETQYF.

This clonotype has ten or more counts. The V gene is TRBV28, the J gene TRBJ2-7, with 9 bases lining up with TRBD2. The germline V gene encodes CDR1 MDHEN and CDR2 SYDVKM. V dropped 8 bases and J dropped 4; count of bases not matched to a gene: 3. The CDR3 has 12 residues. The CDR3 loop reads CASLAGSYEQYF. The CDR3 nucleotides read TGTGCCAGCCTAGCGGGGAGTTACGAGCAGTACTTC.

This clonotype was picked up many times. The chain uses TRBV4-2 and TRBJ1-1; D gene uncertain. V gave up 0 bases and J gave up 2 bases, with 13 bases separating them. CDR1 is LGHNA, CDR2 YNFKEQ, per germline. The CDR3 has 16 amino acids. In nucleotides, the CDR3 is TGTGCCAGCAGCCAAGATCCATTGCGGAGCAACACTGAAGCTTTCTTT. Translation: CASSQDPLRSNTEAFF.

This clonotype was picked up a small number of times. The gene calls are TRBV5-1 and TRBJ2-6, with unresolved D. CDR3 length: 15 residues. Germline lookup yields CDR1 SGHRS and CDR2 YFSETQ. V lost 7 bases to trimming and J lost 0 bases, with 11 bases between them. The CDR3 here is CASSQTVSGANVLTF. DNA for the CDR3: TGCGCCAGCTCCCAAACGGTCTCTGGGGCCAACGTCCTGACTTTC. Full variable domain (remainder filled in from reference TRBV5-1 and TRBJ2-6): KAGVTQTPRYLIKTRGQQVTLSCSPISGHRSVSWYQQTPGQGLQFLFEYFSETQRNKGNFPGRFSGRQFSNSRSEMNVSTLELGDSALYLCASSQTVSGANVLTFGAGSRLTVL.

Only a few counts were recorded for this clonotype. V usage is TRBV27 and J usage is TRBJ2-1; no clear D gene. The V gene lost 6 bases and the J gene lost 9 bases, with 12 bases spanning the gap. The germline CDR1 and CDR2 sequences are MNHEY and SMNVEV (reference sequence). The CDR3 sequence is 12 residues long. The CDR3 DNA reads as TGTGCCAGCAGCCTACGAGTCGGTGAGCAGTTCTTC. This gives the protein CASSLRVGEQFF.

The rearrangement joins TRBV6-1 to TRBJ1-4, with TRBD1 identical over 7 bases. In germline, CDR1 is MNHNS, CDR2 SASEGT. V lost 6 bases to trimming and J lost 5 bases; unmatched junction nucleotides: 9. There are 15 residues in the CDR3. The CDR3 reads CASRRPGQINEKLFF. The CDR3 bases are TGTGCCAGCAGGAGACCGGGACAGATAAATGAAAAACTGTTTTTT.

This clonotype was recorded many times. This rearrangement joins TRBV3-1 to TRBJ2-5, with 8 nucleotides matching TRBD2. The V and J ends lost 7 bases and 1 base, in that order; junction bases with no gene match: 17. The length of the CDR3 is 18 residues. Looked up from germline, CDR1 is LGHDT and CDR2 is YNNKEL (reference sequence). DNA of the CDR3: TGTGCCAGCACCCTACTCTTCGGAACTAGCGGCTTCCAAGAGACCCAGTACTTC. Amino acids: CASTLLFGTSGFQETQYF.

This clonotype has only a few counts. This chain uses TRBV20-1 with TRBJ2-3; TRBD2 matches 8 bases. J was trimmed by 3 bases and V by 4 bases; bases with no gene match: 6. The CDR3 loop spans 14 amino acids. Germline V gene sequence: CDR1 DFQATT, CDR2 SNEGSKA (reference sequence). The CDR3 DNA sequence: TGCAGTGCTAACGGGAGGGTGGATACAGATACGCAGTATTTT. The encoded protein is CSANGRVDTDTQYF.

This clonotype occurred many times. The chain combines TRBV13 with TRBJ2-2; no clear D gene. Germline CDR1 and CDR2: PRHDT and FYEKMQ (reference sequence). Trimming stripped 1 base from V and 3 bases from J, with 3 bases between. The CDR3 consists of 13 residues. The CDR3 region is CASSLAYTGELFF. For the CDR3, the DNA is TGTGCCAGCAGCTTAGCCTACACCGGGGAGCTGTTTTTT.

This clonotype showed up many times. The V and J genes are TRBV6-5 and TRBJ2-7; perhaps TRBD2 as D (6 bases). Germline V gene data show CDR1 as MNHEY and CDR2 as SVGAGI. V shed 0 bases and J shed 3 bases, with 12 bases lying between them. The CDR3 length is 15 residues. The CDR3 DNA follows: TGTGCCAGCAGTTACTCGGCTAGCGCTAACTACGAGCAGTACTTC. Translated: CASSYSASANYEQYF.

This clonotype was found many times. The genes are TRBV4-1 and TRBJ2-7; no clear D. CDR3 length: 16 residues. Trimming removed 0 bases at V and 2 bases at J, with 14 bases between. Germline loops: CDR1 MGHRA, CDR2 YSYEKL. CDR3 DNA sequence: TGCGCCAGCAGCCAAGAAGCCGGGCTGCGGACCTACGAGCAGTACTTC. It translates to CASSQEAGLRTYEQYF.

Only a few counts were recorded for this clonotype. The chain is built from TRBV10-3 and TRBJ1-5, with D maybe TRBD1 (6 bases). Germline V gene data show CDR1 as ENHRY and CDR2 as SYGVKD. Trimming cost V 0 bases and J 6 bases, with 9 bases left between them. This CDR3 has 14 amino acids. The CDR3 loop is CAISESLDSQPQHF. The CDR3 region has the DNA TGTGCCATCAGTGAGTCTTTGGACAGTCAGCCCCAGCATTTT.

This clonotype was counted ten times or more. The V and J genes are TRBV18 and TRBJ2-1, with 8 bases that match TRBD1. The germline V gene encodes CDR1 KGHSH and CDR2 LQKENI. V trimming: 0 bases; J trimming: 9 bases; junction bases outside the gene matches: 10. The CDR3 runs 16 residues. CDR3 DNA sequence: TGTGCCAGCTCACCACCTACGTCGACAGGGGAAGGTGAGCAGTTCTTC. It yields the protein CASSPPTSTGEGEQFF.

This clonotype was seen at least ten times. The CDR3 sequence: CASSPSPRGAYGYTF. CDR3 sequence (DNA): TGCGCCAGCAGCCCGAGCCCCAGGGGGGCCTATGGCTACACCTTC. The V call is TRBV5-1, the J call TRBJ1-2; 7 bases are shared with TRBD1. CDR1 and CDR2 (germline): SGHRS, YFSETQ. The ends lost 4 bases at V and 4 bases at J; junction bases unmatched: 10. The CDR3 runs to 15 residues. The full variable domain, completed using reference TRBV5-1 and TRBJ1-2, is KAGVTQTPRYLIKTRGQQVTLSCSPISGHRSVSWYQQTPGQGLQFLFEYFSETQRNKGNFPGRFSGRQFSNSRSEMNVSTLELGDSALYLCASSPSPRGAYGYTFGSGTRLTVV.

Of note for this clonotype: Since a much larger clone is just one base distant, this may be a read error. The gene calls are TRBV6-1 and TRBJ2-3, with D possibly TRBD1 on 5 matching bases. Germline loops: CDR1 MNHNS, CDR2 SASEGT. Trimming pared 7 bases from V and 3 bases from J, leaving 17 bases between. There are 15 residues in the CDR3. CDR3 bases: TGTGCCAGCACCCGGGCACAGGTGGAGACAGATACGCAGTATTTT. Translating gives CASTRAQVETDTQYF.

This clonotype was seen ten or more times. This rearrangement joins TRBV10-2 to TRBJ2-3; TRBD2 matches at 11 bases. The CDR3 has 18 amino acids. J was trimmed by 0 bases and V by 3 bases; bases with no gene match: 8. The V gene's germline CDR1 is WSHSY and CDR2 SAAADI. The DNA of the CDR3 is TGCGCCAGCAGTGACTTTTCTAGCGGGAGGACCAGCACAGATACGCAGTATTTT. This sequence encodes CASSDFSSGRTSTDTQYF.

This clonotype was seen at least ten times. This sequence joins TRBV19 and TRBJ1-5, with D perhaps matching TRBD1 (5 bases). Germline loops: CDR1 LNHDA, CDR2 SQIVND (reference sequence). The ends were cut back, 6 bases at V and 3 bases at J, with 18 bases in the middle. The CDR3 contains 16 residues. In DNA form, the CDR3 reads TGTGCCAGTAGCCCCCCCAACGGGGCTCTCAATCAGCCCCAGCATTTT. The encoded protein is CASSPPNGALNQPQHF.

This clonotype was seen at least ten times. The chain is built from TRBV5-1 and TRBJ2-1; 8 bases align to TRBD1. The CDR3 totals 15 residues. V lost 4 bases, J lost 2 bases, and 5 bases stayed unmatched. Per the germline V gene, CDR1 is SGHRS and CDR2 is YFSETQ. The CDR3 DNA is TGCGCCAGCAGCAGGGGGACAGGAACCTACAATGAGCAGTTCTTC. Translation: CASSRGTGTYNEQFF. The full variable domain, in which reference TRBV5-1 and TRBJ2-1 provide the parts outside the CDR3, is KAGVTQTPRYLIKTRGQQVTLSCSPISGHRSVSWYQQTPGQGLQFLFEYFSETQRNKGNFPGRFSGRQFSNSRSEMNVSTLELGDSALYLCASSRGTGTYNEQFFGPGTRLTVL.

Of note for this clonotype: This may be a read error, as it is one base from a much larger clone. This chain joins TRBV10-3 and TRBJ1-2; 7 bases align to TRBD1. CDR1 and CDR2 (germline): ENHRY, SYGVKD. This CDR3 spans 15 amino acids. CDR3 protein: CVISDQSRTGKGYTF. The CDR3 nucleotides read TGTGTCATCAGTGACCAGTCCCGGACAGGAAAGGGCTACACCTTC.

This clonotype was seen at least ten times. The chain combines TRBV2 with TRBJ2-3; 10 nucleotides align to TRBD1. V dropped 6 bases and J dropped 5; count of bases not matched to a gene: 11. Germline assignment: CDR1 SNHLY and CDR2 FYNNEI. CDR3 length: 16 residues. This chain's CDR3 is CASRGLWTGGRDTQYF. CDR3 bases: TGTGCCAGCAGGGGGCTGTGGACAGGGGGGAGAGATACGCAGTATTTT.

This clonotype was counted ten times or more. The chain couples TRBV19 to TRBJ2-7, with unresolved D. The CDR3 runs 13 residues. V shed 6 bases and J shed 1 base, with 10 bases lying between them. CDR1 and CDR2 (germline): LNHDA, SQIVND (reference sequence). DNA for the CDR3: TGTGCCAGTAGACTCGGCGGATCCTACGAGCAGTACTTC. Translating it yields CASRLGGSYEQYF.

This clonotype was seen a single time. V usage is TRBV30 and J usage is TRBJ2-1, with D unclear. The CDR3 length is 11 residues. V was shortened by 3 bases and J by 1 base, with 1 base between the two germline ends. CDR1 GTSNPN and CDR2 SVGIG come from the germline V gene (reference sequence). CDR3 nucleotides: TGTGCCTGGAGGTCCTACAATGAGCAGTTCTTC. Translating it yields CAWRSYNEQFF.

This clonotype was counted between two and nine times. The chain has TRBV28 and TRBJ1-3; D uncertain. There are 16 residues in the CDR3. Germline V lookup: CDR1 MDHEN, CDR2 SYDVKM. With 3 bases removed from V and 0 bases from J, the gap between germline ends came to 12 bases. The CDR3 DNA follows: TGTGCCAGCAGTTTGTTAGGTCTCTCCTCTGGAAACACCATATATTTT. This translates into CASSLLGLSSGNTIYF.

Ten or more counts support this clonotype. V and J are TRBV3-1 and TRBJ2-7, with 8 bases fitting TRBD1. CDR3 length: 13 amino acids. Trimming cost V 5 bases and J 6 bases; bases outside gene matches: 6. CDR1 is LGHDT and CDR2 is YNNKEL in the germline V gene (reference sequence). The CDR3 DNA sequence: TGTGCCAGCAGCACCAGGACAGGGATCGAGCAGTACTTC. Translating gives CASSTRTGIEQYF.

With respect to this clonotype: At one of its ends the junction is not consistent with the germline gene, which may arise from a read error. CDR3 DNA: TGTGTCAGCAGCTTAGGCGGTGCGGGAGCTTCGTACGAGCAGTACTTC. It is translated as CVSSLGGAGASYEQYF. The chain couples TRBV7-9 to TRBJ2-7, with 7 bases aligning to TRBD2. The germline CDR1 and CDR2 sequences are SEHNR and FQNEAQ (reference sequence). The CDR3 sequence is 16 residues long.

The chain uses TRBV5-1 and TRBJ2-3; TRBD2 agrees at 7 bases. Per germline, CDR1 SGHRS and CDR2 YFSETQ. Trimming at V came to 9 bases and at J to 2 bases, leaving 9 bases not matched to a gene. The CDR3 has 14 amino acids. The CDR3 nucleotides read TGCGCCACCACCTTCGGGGGGTTCACAGATACGCAGTATTTT. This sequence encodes CATTFGGFTDTQYF.

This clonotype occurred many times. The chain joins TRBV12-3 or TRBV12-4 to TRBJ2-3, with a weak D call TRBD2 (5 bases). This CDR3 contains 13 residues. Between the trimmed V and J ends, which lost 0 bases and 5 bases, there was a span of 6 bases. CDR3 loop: CASSLAGVDTQYF. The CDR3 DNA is TGTGCCAGCAGTTTAGCGGGAGTAGATACGCAGTATTTT.

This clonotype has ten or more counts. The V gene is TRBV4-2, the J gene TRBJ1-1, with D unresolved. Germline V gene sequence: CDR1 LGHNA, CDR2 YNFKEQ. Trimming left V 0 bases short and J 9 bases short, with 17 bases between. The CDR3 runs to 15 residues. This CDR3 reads CASSQEREEEDKAFF. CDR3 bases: TGTGCCAGCAGCCAAGAGAGGGAAGAAGAGGATAAAGCTTTCTTT.

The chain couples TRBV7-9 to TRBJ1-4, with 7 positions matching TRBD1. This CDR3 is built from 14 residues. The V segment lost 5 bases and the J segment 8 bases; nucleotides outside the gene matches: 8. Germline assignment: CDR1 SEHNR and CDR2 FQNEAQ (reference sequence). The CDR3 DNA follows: TGTGCCAGCAGCGTGGACAGGTTAAAGGAAAAACTGTTTTTT. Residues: CASSVDRLKEKLFF.